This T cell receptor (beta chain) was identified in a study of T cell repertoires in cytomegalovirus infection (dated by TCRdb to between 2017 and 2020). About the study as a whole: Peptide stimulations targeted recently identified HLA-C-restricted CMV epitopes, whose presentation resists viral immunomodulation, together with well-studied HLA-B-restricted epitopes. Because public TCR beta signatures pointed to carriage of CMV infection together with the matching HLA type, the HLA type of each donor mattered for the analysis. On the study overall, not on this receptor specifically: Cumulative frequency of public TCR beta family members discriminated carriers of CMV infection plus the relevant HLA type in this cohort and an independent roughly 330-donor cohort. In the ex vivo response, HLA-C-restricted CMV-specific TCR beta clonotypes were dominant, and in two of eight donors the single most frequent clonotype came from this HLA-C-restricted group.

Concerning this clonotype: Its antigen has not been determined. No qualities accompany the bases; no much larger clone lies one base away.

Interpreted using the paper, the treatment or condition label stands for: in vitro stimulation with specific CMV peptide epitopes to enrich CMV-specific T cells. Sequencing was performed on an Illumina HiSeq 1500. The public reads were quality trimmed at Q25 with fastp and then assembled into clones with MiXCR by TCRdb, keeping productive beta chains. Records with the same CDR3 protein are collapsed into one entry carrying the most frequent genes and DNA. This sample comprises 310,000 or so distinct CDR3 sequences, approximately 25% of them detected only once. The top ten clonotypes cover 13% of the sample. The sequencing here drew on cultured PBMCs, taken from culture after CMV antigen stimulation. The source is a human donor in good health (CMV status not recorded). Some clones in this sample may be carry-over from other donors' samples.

The DNA sequence is as follows: TGTGCCACCAAACCGGGCGGGTCGTACAATGAGCAGTTCTTC. Its product reads: CATKPGGSYNEQFF. Recombination linked TRBV7-2 to TRBJ2-1; TRBD2 is perhaps the D gene, given 5 matching bases. The germline V gene provides CDR1 SGHTA and CDR2 FQGNSA. V is reduced by 10 bases and J by 4 bases, leaving a spacing of 17 bases between them. From its cysteine to its phenylalanine, the CDR3 spans 14 amino acids. Only the CDR3 region is kept as DNA, spanning 42 bases read in frame from base 1.